Each of the 16 T cell receptor beta chains below was sequenced from the same sample in a study of cytomegalovirus exposure and HLA in healthy donors. The study ran its PCR with 60 Vbeta and 13 Jbeta primers. The assay was immunoSEQ multiplex PCR, and TCRdb's table has in-frame clones only and misses some. This sample yields roughly 130,000 clones, of which roughly two thirds are seen a single time; about 1.6% belongs to the top ten. The sequencing input was PBMCs. These receptors came from a man aged 25-45 years in good health and CMV-seropositive.

This clone was counted a single time. The rearrangement links TRBV2 to TRBJ2-7; 10 nucleotides agree with TRBD1. CDR1 is SNHLY, CDR2 FYNNEI, per germline. V was pared by 6 bases and J by 5 bases, with 4 bases of the junction left unmatched. The CDR3 runs 13 residues. CDR3 in DNA: TGTGCCAGCAGCCGGGACAGGGGCCACGAGCAGTACTTC. Amino acid sequence: CASSRDRGHEQYF. Full variable domain (missing parts from reference TRBV2 and TRBJ2-7): EPEVTQTPSHQVTQMGQEVILRCVPISNHLYFYWYRQILGQKVEFLVSFYNNEISEKSEIFDDQFSVERPDGSNFTLKIRSTKLEDSAMYFCASSRDRGHEQYFGPGTRLTVT.

The chain recombines TRBV18 with TRBJ2-2, with 8 bases fitting TRBD1. Germline V gene data show CDR1 as KGHSH and CDR2 as LQKENI. This CDR3 is built from 17 residues. The V and J ends lost 1 base and 1 base, in that order; junction bases with no gene match: 5. Written as DNA, the CDR3 is TGTGCCAGCTCACCACTTCGGACAGGGTTGAACACCGGGGAGCTGTTTTTT. Translation: CASSPLRTGLNTGELFF.

The chain joins TRBV7-8 to TRBJ2-3; TRBD2 matches at 9 bases. The CDR3 contains 16 residues. Germline V gene sequence: CDR1 SGHVS, CDR2 FQNEAQ. V shed 5 bases, J shed 2 bases, and the junction held 8 bases outside the gene matches. CDR3 sequence: CASSLTPGLATDTQYF. CDR3 bases: TGTGCCAGCAGCCTGACACCGGGACTAGCCACAGATACGCAGTATTTT.

This CDR3 reads CASSHLTGGERETQYF. The CDR3 region has the DNA TGTGCCAGCAGCCACTTAACAGGGGGCGAGAGGGAGACCCAGTACTTC. This chain joins TRBV14 and TRBJ2-5; 9 bases map to TRBD1. Germline V gene data show CDR1 as SGHDN and CDR2 as FVKESK. Trimming cost V 3 bases and J 5 bases; bases outside gene matches: 10. The CDR3 length is 16 residues.

J is TRBJ1-2 and V is TRBV18; D gene unclear. Germline V lookup: CDR1 KGHSH, CDR2 LQKENI. The CDR3 is 15 amino acids. V dropped 6 bases and J dropped 2 bases, with 16 bases sitting between them. The CDR3 bases are TGTGCCAGCTCCCAAGGACGGGAGACCAACTATGGCTACACCTTC. Amino acids: CASSQGRETNYGYTF.

This clone was picked up many times. The CDR3 DNA is TGTGCCAGCAGCTTGGGACAGGTCAACTCTGGAAACACCATATATTTT. Translating it yields CASSLGQVNSGNTIYF. The rearrangement uses TRBV5-5 and TRBJ1-3, with a tentative D call TRBD1 (6 bases). Germline V gene lookup returns CDR1 SGHKS and CDR2 YYEKEE (reference sequence). This CDR3 is built from 16 residues. V gave up 0 bases and J gave up 0 bases, with 10 bases separating them.

The chain is built from TRBV21-1 and TRBJ2-7; TRBD2 is the table's D call and was not checked against the DNA. TRBV21-1 constitutes a pseudogene. The CDR3 is 17 residues long. CDR3 in amino acids: CASSKLKAGRGPPEQYF. The CDR3 region has the DNA TGTGCCAGCAGCAAATTAAAGGCGGGTCGAGGGCCGCCCGAGCAGTACTTC.

This clone occurred a few times. This chain joins TRBV6-6 and TRBJ2-1; 7 bases are a match to TRBD1. Germline CDR1 MNHNY, CDR2 SVGAGI (reference sequence). This CDR3 contains 15 residues. The ends lost 6 bases at V and 4 bases at J; junction bases unmatched: 9. Written as DNA, the CDR3 is TGTGCCAGCAGCCCACAGGGGCGAGGATACAATGAGCAGTTCTTC. It encodes CASSPQGRGYNEQFF.

This sequence joins TRBV29-1 and TRBJ1-2; 7 positions match TRBD1. The V and J ends lost 6 bases and 4 bases, in that order; junction bases with no gene match: 2. This CDR3 region has 11 residues. Per the germline V gene, CDR1 is SQVTM and CDR2 is ANQGSEA. The CDR3 spells CSVGQPYGYTF. The CDR3 coding sequence is TGCAGCGTGGGACAGCCCTATGGCTACACCTTC.

The rearrangement links TRBV27 to TRBJ1-1; 7 bases fit TRBD1. Germline CDR1 reads MNHEY; CDR2 reads SMNVEV (reference sequence). The V and J ends lost 5 bases and 4 bases, in that order; junction bases with no gene match: 10. The CDR3 length is 15 residues. The CDR3 protein is CASSDRSRGVTEAFF. The CDR3 nucleotides are TGTGCCAGCAGTGACCGATCCAGGGGGGTCACTGAAGCTTTCTTT.

The chain links TRBV4-2 to TRBJ1-5; perhaps TRBD1 as D (6 bases). The germline CDR1 and CDR2 sequences are LGHNA and YNFKEQ. The ends were cut back, 1 base at V and 11 bases at J, with 12 bases in the middle. The CDR3 has 13 amino acids. The CDR3 DNA reads TGTGCCAGCAGCCAAGGCGTATCAGGGGCCCAGCATTTT. Translated: CASSQGVSGAQHF.

V is TRBV5-1 and J is TRBJ1-1; the D is unclear. Germline V gene lookup returns CDR1 SGHRS and CDR2 YFSETQ. The CDR3 is made up of 16 amino acids. V was pared by 2 bases and J by 1 base, with 15 bases between. The CDR3 bases are TGCGCCAGCAGCTTCGGCCATGACATTGCGAACACTGAAGCTTTCTTT. As protein: CASSFGHDIANTEAFF.

This chain connects TRBV10-3 to TRBJ2-7, with D perhaps matching TRBD2 (6 bases). Germline V CDR1 and CDR2: ENHRY, SYGVKD. The V and J ends lost 6 bases and 0 bases respectively, with 21 bases between them. The length of the CDR3 is 17 residues. The CDR3 DNA is TGTGCCATCAGCAGAGATGATGAAATAGCGGACTCCTACGAGCAGTACTTC. It is translated as CAISRDDEIADSYEQYF.

This sequence joins TRBV7-8 and TRBJ1-1; tentatively, D is TRBD1 (5 bases). Between the trimmed V and J ends, which lost 5 bases and 5 bases, there was a span of 12 bases. The V gene's germline CDR1 is SGHVS and CDR2 FQNEAQ. The CDR3 has 13 amino acids. In nucleotides, the CDR3 is TGTGCCAGCAGCACACGACAGCCAACTGAAGCTTTCTTT. Translating gives CASSTRQPTEAFF.

V usage is TRBV5-1 and J usage is TRBJ1-1; tentatively, D is TRBD1 (5 bases). This CDR3 is built from 14 residues. The V gene lost 0 bases and the J gene lost 5 bases, with 11 bases spanning the gap. The germline gives CDR1 SGHRS, CDR2 YFSETQ. The CDR3 reads CASSLGRAETEAFF. CDR3 nucleotides: TGCGCCAGCAGCTTGGGCAGGGCAGAGACTGAAGCTTTCTTT. Complete variable domain (other parts from reference TRBV5-1 and TRBJ1-1): KAGVTQTPRYLIKTRGQQVTLSCSPISGHRSVSWYQQTPGQGLQFLFEYFSETQRNKGNFPGRFSGRQFSNSRSEMNVSTLELGDSALYLCASSLGRAETEAFFGQGTRLTVV.

The V and J genes are TRBV10-3 and TRBJ2-1, with D perhaps matching TRBD2 (7 bases). Germline V gives CDR1 ENHRY, CDR2 SYGVKD. CDR3 length: 12 residues. Trimming removed 6 bases from V and 9 bases from J, with 12 bases in between. CDR3 amino acids: CAISPAGAEQFF. DNA of the CDR3: TGTGCCATCAGCCCGGCGGGGGCTGAGCAGTTCTTC.